In its sample, the clone carrying this TCR beta chain was seen a few times. Per the germline V gene, CDR1 is SGHRS and CDR2 is YFSETQ. V trimming: 4 bases; J trimming: 9 bases; junction bases outside the gene matches: 11. This CDR3 comprises 15 residues. Using its own MiXCR run on the RT-PCR reads, TCRdb lists one record per CDR3 protein. This sample has 150,000 or so distinct CDR3 sequences, with roughly 22% found just once. This sample is part of a study of patients and donors after allogeneic stem cell transplantation. The chain employs TRBV5-1 and TRBJ2-1, with TRBD1 matching 9 bases. The sample comprised blood, either unsorted or a sorted T cell fraction (not recorded which). The TCR sequence derives from a human donor who was either an allogeneic HSCT recipient or a stem cell or donor lymphocyte infusion donor (not recorded which). It is not recorded whose cells these are; they may come from a transplant donor. The CDR3, as DNA: TGCGCCAGCAGCCCGAACCCCGGGACAGGGTTTGAGCAGTTCTTC. It codes for CASSPNPGTGFEQFF. Full variable domain (rest looked up from reference TRBV5-1 and TRBJ2-1): KAGVTQTPRYLIKTRGQQVTLSCSPISGHRSVSWYQQTPGQGLQFLFEYFSETQRNKGNFPGRFSGRQFSNSRSEMNVSTLELGDSALYLCASSPNPGTGFEQFFGPGTRLTVL.